The rows below give T cell receptor beta chains drawn from one sample of a study of T cell changes during pregnancy in multiple sclerosis. Sequenced by immunoSEQ multiplex PCR; TCRdb stores in-frame clones only, minus some. The table records approximately 63,000 clones, 93% of them present only once. Sequenced here: CD8+ T cells from peripheral blood mononuclear cells, sampled in the third trimester of pregnancy. The receptor set was obtained from a female donor with multiple sclerosis, enrolled in a pregnancy study. CDR3s leave out the opening cysteine and the closing phenylalanine or tryptophan. Each record gives: J gene, clone size, V gene, CDR3 protein. A clone size is listed for some rows: how often the clone was seen (once, few, many), or a class if it is expanded.

>TRBJ1-1|-|TRBV29-1
SVRRQGELR
>TRBJ2-7|-|TRBV4-1
ASSPLAGIYEQY
>TRBJ2-3|once|TRBV27
ASSELGLTDTQY
>TRBJ1-2|-|TRBV28
ATGTNYGYT
>TRBJ2-7|-|TRBV1
TSSPWGPAGSPYEQY
>TRBJ2-5|-|TRBV27
ASSFGDRASETQY
>TRBJ2-5|-|TRBV7-9
ASSLSPGSQETQY
>TRBJ2-7|-|TRBV19
ASSAGTGSYEQY
>TRBJ1-1|-|TRBV4-2
ASSHQTGTGGTEAF
>TRBJ2-1|-|TRBV10-1
ASSESGLAGNNEQF
>TRBJ2-2|-|TRBV29-1
SVGDRSRFSGTGELF
>TRBJ1-1|-|TRBV19
ASSIDRQGLTEAF
>TRBJ2-2|-|TRBV9
ASSARWTSANTGELF
>TRBJ1-4|-|TRBV7-9
ASSLAWQGNEKLF
>TRBJ1-2|-|TRBV5-1
ASSYLGQGHGYT
>TRBJ2-7|-|TRBV7-9
AFDRGRDEQY
>TRBJ2-5|once|TRBV5-6
ASSLVTLLQETQY
>TRBJ1-4|-|TRBV6-1
ASSEFAENEKLF
>TRBJ2-1|-|TRBV19
ASSIRSGLHSDEQF
>TRBJ2-3|-|TRBV7-9
ASSQSSGSTDTQY
>TRBJ2-6|few|TRBV29-1
SVEGGDTNVLT
>TRBJ2-3|few|TRBV19
ASSMFGEATPTDTQY
>TRBJ2-1|-|TRBV6-1
ASRRTGERYNEQF